A selection of T cell receptor beta chains follows, all from one sample in a study of early stage breast cancer tumors. TCRdb's copy holds only in-frame clones and misses some; the assay was immunoSEQ multiplex PCR. The data hold over 6,500 clones, with 62% observed a single time. The sample consisted of breast tumor tissue. Every receptor here comes from a person aged 70 to 85 with breast cancer. Each CDR3 is given with its conserved first and last residue. Fields, in order: V gene, clone size, D gene, J gene, CDR3 DNA, CDR3 protein. The D gene is left open where the match is weak. Clone size is shown for a subset of rows, as once, few, many or a class of expanded clone.

v_gene: TRBV11-2; abundance: NA; d_gene: NA; j_gene: TRBJ1-6; CDR3nt: TGTGCCAGCAGCTTAGACGGGACAACCAGACCCCTCCACTTT; CDR3aa: CASSLDGTTRPLHF
v_gene: TRBV28; abundance: NA; d_gene: NA; j_gene: TRBJ1-2; CDR3nt: TGTGCCAGCAGTTCCGAAATTAGGTGGGAGGGTTCGTATGGCTACACCTTC; CDR3aa: CASSSEIRWEGSYGYTF
v_gene: TRBV6-6; abundance: few; d_gene: TRBD2; j_gene: TRBJ2-7; CDR3nt: TGTGCCAGCAGCCCTAGGGAGGGTGGCCCCTACGAGCAGTACTTC; CDR3aa: CASSPREGGPYEQYF
v_gene: TRBV5-4; abundance: NA; d_gene: NA; j_gene: TRBJ1-2; CDR3nt: TGTGCCAGCAGCCCTCAAAGGAGGGATGGCTACACCTTC; CDR3aa: CASSPQRRDGYTF
v_gene: TRBV12-5; abundance: NA; d_gene: NA; j_gene: TRBJ2-2; CDR3nt: TGTGCTAGTGGTTTGGTACTATCGGGGACCGGGGAGCTGTTTTTT; CDR3aa: CASGLVLSGTGELFF
v_gene: TRBV7-7; abundance: NA; d_gene: NA; j_gene: TRBJ2-5; CDR3nt: TGTGCCAGCAGCTTAACGGGGTATCAAGAGACCCAGTACTTC; CDR3aa: CASSLTGYQETQYF
v_gene: TRBV6-5; abundance: few; d_gene: NA; j_gene: TRBJ1-2; CDR3nt: TGTGCCAGCAGTTCATACCAATTAAGCGGGAGGGGCTACACCTTC; CDR3aa: CASSSYQLSGRGYTF
v_gene: TRBV5-1; abundance: few; d_gene: TRBD2; j_gene: TRBJ2-1; CDR3nt: TGCGCCAGCAGCTTGGAGAGCGGGGGTTACAATGAGCAGTTCTTC; CDR3aa: CASSLESGGYNEQFF
v_gene: TRBV28; abundance: few; d_gene: TRBD1; j_gene: TRBJ1-2; CDR3nt: TGTGCCAGCAGTCCCGTGGGGACAGCCTATGGCTACACCTTC; CDR3aa: CASSPVGTAYGYTF
v_gene: TRBV30; abundance: NA; d_gene: NA; j_gene: TRBJ2-5; CDR3nt: TGTGCCTGGAAAGCCGCGACTTTAGAGACCCAGTACTTC; CDR3aa: CAWKAATLETQYF
v_gene: TRBV7-8; abundance: NA; d_gene: NA; j_gene: TRBJ2-1; CDR3nt: TGTGCCAGCAGCTCCGAACTAGGGAATGAGCAGTTCTTC; CDR3aa: CASSSELGNEQFF
v_gene: TRBV6-5; abundance: NA; d_gene: NA; j_gene: TRBJ2-2; CDR3nt: TGTGCCAGCAGTTACCGGGCCGGGGAGCTGTTTTTT; CDR3aa: CASSYRAGELFF
v_gene: TRBV2; abundance: NA; d_gene: TRBD2; j_gene: TRBJ2-5; CDR3nt: TGTGCCAGCACCCGGACTAGCGGGGGATTCAATCAAGAGACCCAGTACTTC; CDR3aa: CASTRTSGGFNQETQYF
v_gene: TRBV7-3; abundance: NA; d_gene: TRBD1; j_gene: TRBJ2-3; CDR3nt: TGTGCCAGCAGCCCTTGGGACAGGGCAGATACGCAGTATTTT; CDR3aa: CASSPWDRADTQYF
v_gene: TRBV6-1; abundance: once; d_gene: NA; j_gene: TRBJ2-7; CDR3nt: TGTGCCAGCAGAACGACGGGATACTACGAGCAGTACTTC; CDR3aa: CASRTTGYYEQYF
v_gene: TRBV9; abundance: NA; d_gene: TRBD2; j_gene: TRBJ2-1; CDR3nt: TGTGCCAGCAGCCCGCGGACTAGCGGGGGTGGTGAGCAGTTCTTC; CDR3aa: CASSPRTSGGGEQFF
v_gene: TRBV19; abundance: NA; d_gene: NA; j_gene: TRBJ1-2; CDR3nt: TGTGCCAGTAGTAGCGGGCACTATGGCTACACCTTC; CDR3aa: CASSSGHYGYTF
v_gene: TRBV19; abundance: few; d_gene: NA; j_gene: TRBJ1-2; CDR3nt: TGTGCCAGTAGTCGCGGGGGGCTCTATGGCTACACCTTC; CDR3aa: CASSRGGLYGYTF
v_gene: TRBV7-6; abundance: NA; d_gene: TRBD1; j_gene: TRBJ2-6; CDR3nt: TGTGCCAGCAGCTTAGGGACAGGGGGCTCTGGGGCCAACGTCCTGACTTTC; CDR3aa: CASSLGTGGSGANVLTF
v_gene: TRBV7-9; abundance: few; d_gene: NA; j_gene: TRBJ2-7; CDR3nt: TGTGCCAGCAGCCATTCCTACGAGCAGTACTTC; CDR3aa: CASSHSYEQYF
v_gene: TRBV30; abundance: NA; d_gene: NA; j_gene: TRBJ2-3; CDR3nt: TGTGCCTGGACCCCAGAGAGGGTCCGGGGCACAGATACGCAGTATTTT; CDR3aa: CAWTPERVRGTDTQYF
v_gene: TRBV14; abundance: NA; d_gene: TRBD1; j_gene: TRBJ2-7; CDR3nt: TGTGCCAGCAGCCAGATCGACAGGGTTGACGAGCAGTACTTC; CDR3aa: CASSQIDRVDEQYF
v_gene: TRBV12-5; abundance: NA; d_gene: TRBD1; j_gene: TRBJ1-2; CDR3nt: TGTGCTAGTGGTTGGGGGGACAGGGCTAACTATGGCTACACCTTC; CDR3aa: CASGWGDRANYGYTF
v_gene: TRBV30; abundance: NA; d_gene: TRBD2; j_gene: TRBJ2-5; CDR3nt: TGTGCCTGGAGACCGGGCGGGCTAGCGGGGGGGAAAGAGACCCAGTACTTC; CDR3aa: CAWRPGGLAGGKETQYF
v_gene: TRBV5-6; abundance: NA; d_gene: NA; j_gene: TRBJ2-5; CDR3nt: TGTGCCAGCAGCTTGGGTGCAACAGGGTGGAGAGAGACCCAGTACTTC; CDR3aa: CASSLGATGWRETQYF
v_gene: TRBV5-4; abundance: NA; d_gene: NA; j_gene: TRBJ1-2; CDR3nt: TGTGCCAGCAGCAGGCGACAGGTGGGAGGCTACACCTTC; CDR3aa: CASSRRQVGGYTF
v_gene: TRBV28; abundance: medium-sized; d_gene: NA; j_gene: TRBJ1-5; CDR3nt: TGTGCCAGCAGTAACAGTGAATTGGTGGATCAGCCCCAGCATTTT; CDR3aa: CASSNSELVDQPQHF
v_gene: TRBV7-6; abundance: NA; d_gene: NA; j_gene: TRBJ2-5; CDR3nt: TGTGCCAGCAGGTCTCTCGGGTCAGAGACCCAGTACTTC; CDR3aa: CASRSLGSETQYF
v_gene: TRBV28; abundance: once; d_gene: TRBD1; j_gene: TRBJ1-1; CDR3nt: TGTGCCAGCAGGTCCGGGACAGGGGCTGTCGGGAACACTGAAGCTTTCTTT; CDR3aa: CASRSGTGAVGNTEAFF
v_gene: TRBV11-2; abundance: NA; d_gene: NA; j_gene: TRBJ1-3; CDR3nt: TGTGCCAGCAGCCTTGCAGGCCATCCCGGAAACACCATATATTTT; CDR3aa: CASSLAGHPGNTIYF
v_gene: TRBV5-1; abundance: NA; d_gene: TRBD2; j_gene: TRBJ2-1; CDR3nt: TGCGCCAGCAGCTCAGGACTAGCGAGAAACCTGTACAATGAGCAGTTCTTC; CDR3aa: CASSSGLARNLYNEQFF
v_gene: TRBV2; abundance: NA; d_gene: TRBD1; j_gene: TRBJ2-2; CDR3nt: TGTGCCAGCAGTTTCCGGGACAGGGGGATTTATAACACCGGGGAGCTGTTTTTT; CDR3aa: CASSFRDRGIYNTGELFF
v_gene: TRBV10-1; abundance: few; d_gene: TRBD1; j_gene: TRBJ2-1; CDR3nt: TGCGCCAGCAGCCGGACAGGGTCAGGTGAGCAGTTCTTC; CDR3aa: CASSRTGSGEQFF
v_gene: TRBV5-6; abundance: NA; d_gene: NA; j_gene: TRBJ2-1; CDR3nt: TGTGCCAGCAGCCTAAGGGGGGGCTTAGCCAATGAGCAGTTCTTC; CDR3aa: CASSLRGGLANEQFF
v_gene: TRBV5-4; abundance: few; d_gene: NA; j_gene: TRBJ1-6; CDR3nt: TGTGCCAGCAGCTTGTCGGGAGGGAATAATTCACCCCTCCACTTT; CDR3aa: CASSLSGGNNSPLHF
v_gene: TRBV1; abundance: NA; d_gene: NA; j_gene: TRBJ2-5; CDR3nt: TGCACCAGCATACCCCAATCCGTCGACAGGGGCCTACAGTACCAAGAGACCCAGTACTTC; CDR3aa: CTSIPQSVDRGLQYQETQYF
v_gene: TRBV18; abundance: NA; d_gene: TRBD2; j_gene: TRBJ2-1; CDR3nt: TGTGCCAGCTCACGGGACTACCCCCCCGAAGATGATTTCTTC; CDR3aa: CASSRDYPPEDDFF
v_gene: TRBV2; abundance: NA; d_gene: NA; j_gene: TRBJ1-1; CDR3nt: TGTGCCAGCAGTGAAGTCCGGACTGAAGCTTTCTTT; CDR3aa: CASSEVRTEAFF
v_gene: TRBV5-1; abundance: few; d_gene: TRBD1; j_gene: TRBJ1-2; CDR3nt: TGCGCCAGCAGCTTGGACGGGACAGGGCTCTATGGCTACACCTTC; CDR3aa: CASSLDGTGLYGYTF
v_gene: TRBV6-6; abundance: NA; d_gene: NA; j_gene: TRBJ2-2; CDR3nt: TGTGCCAGCAGTCGGACAGAGAACACCGGGGAGCTGTTTTTT; CDR3aa: CASSRTENTGELFF
v_gene: TRBV7-9; abundance: NA; d_gene: NA; j_gene: TRBJ1-3; CDR3nt: TGTGCCAGCAGCTTCATCAGGGGAAGCTCTGGAAACACCATATATTTT; CDR3aa: CASSFIRGSSGNTIYF